These T cell receptor beta chains were read from a single sample in a study of T cells in tumors after PD-1 blockade. Profiled with immunoSEQ multiplex PCR; TCRdb holds only in-frame clones, not every one. Counted here are roughly 50,000 clones, approximately 79% occurring once; the ten biggest clones make up 16%. Source: PBMCs, taken before anti-PD-1 treatment. The receptor source for this set is a human donor with basal cell carcinoma. CDR3s include the opening cysteine and the closing phenylalanine or tryptophan. A D gene is named only where the DNA matches it firmly. Clone sizes are given selectively: once, few, many, or a class where the clone is expanded.

D gene | J gene | CDR3 length | clone size | V gene | CDR3 DNA | CDR3 protein
TRBD1 | TRBJ1-6 | 15 | . | TRBV2 | TGTGCCAGCAGCGGGGACAGGGGAGGCAATTCACCCCTCCACTTT | CASSGDRGGNSPLHF
. | TRBJ2-2 | 15 | . | TRBV4-1 | TGCGCCAGCAGCCAAGCTCGCAGTATAGCCGGGGAGCTGTTTTTT | CASSQARSIAGELFF
. | TRBJ2-5 | 16 | . | TRBV28 | TGTGCCAGCAGTCCCTCGACAGGCGCCGGCCCTCGGTCCCAGTACTTC | CASSPSTGAGPRSQYF
. | TRBJ2-2 | 15 | . | TRBV5-1 | TGCGCCAGCAGCTTGGCCGGACGGACCGACGGGGAGCTGTTTTTT | CASSLAGRTDGELFF
. | TRBJ1-5 | 16 | few | TRBV15 | TGTGCCACCAGCAGAGAAGTACCATATAGCAATCAGCCCCAGCATTTT | CATSREVPYSNQPQHF
. | TRBJ1-1 | 9 | . | TRBV2 | TGTGCCAGCAGGATCGAAGCTTTCTTT | CASRIEAFF
TRBD2 | TRBJ2-2 | 15 | . | TRBV10-1 | TGCGCCAGCAGTCCCGGGACTAGCAGAACCGGGGAGCTGTTTTTT | CASSPGTSRTGELFF
. | TRBJ2-5 | 14 | . | TRBV2 | TGTGCCAGCAGCGCCGACTGGAGTAGGGAGACCCAGTACTTC | CASSADWSRETQYF
TRBD2 | TRBJ2-3 | 15 | . | TRBV6-5 | TGTGCCAGCAGTTACTGGACTAGCGGGTTGCAGGCGCAGTATTTT | CASSYWTSGLQAQYF
. | TRBJ2-7 | 12 | . | TRBV7-6 | TGTGCCAGCAGCCCTACAGGCAACGAGCAGTACTTC | CASSPTGNEQYF
. | TRBJ1-1 | 16 | few | TRBV3-1/TRBV3-2 | TGTGCCAGCAGCCCCCGACAGGTGTCGCCTAACACTGAAGCTTTCTTT | CASSPRQVSPNTEAFF
. | TRBJ1-2 | 14 | once | TRBV14 | TGTGCCAGCAGCCAAGATGGGCAGTTCAAAGGCTACACCTTC | CASSQDGQFKGYTF
TRBD2 | TRBJ2-1 | 15 | . | TRBV9 | TGTGCCAGCAGCGTTACTAGCGGGAGTTACAATGAGCAGTTCTTC | CASSVTSGSYNEQFF
TRBD1 | TRBJ2-2 | 16 | . | TRBV24-1 | TGTGCCACCAGTGACCCGGGACAGGGGGCCACCGGGGAGCTGTTTTTT | CATSDPGQGATGELFF
. | TRBJ2-7 | 12 | . | TRBV29-1 | TGCAGCGTCCGGACAGTCTCCTACGAGCAGTACTTC | CSVRTVSYEQYF
TRBD2 | TRBJ2-7 | 14 | . | TRBV12-5 | TGTGCTAGTGGTTTCGGGGGGAGCTCCTACGAGCAGTACTTC | CASGFGGSSYEQYF
TRBD1 | TRBJ1-1 | 14 | . | TRBV10-1 | TGCGCCAGCAGTGAGTCGACAGGGGTTACTGAAGCTTTCTTT | CASSESTGVTEAFF
TRBD2 | TRBJ2-1 | 15 | . | TRBV7-9 | TGTGCCAGCAGGAAGGGCGGGGGGGCACGCAATGAGCAGTTCTTC | CASRKGGGARNEQFF
. | TRBJ1-3 | 16 | medium-sized | TRBV4-2 | TGTGCCAGCAGCCAAGACTCCGAGAGGGCTGGAAACACCATATATTTT | CASSQDSERAGNTIYF
TRBD2 | TRBJ2-5 | 15 | once | TRBV5-6 | TGTGCCAGCAGCCGGTTACTAGCGGGTGCGGAGACCCAGTACTTC | CASSRLLAGAETQYF
TRBD2 | TRBJ2-2 | 14 | . | TRBV28 | TGTGCCAGCCTCGGGACTAGGAGCACCGGGGAGCTGTTTTTT | CASLGTRSTGELFF
. | TRBJ2-7 | 14 | . | TRBV3-1/TRBV3-2 | TGTGCCAGCAGCCCACAGGGATACTTCGGAGAGCAGTACTTC | CASSPQGYFGEQYF
. | TRBJ1-1 | 11 | . | TRBV7-9 | TGTGCCAGCAGCTTTCAAAATTCGGCTTTCTTT | CASSFQNSAFF
. | TRBJ2-3 | 13 | once | TRBV30 | TGTGCCTGGGCCGGAGAGGGTACAGATACGCAGTATTTT | CAWAGEGTDTQYF
. | TRBJ1-2 | 14 | few | TRBV5-1 | TGCGCCAGCAGCTCCGATACGGTGCGCTATGGCTACACCTTC | CASSSDTVRYGYTF
TRBD1 | TRBJ2-7 | 14 | . | TRBV4-1 | TGCGCCAGCAGCCATACAGGGGGGATCTACGAGCAGTACTTC | CASSHTGGIYEQYF
TRBD1 | TRBJ2-3 | 17 | . | TRBV4-1 | TGCGCCAGCAGCCGAGGTGTGGACAGGGGGACGACAGATACGCAGTATTTT | CASSRGVDRGTTDTQYF
. | TRBJ1-2 | 14 | . | TRBV5-4 | TGTGCCAGCAGCTTGAACAGCCTTAACTATGGCTACACCTTC | CASSLNSLNYGYTF
. | TRBJ1-4 | 14 | . | TRBV5-1 | TGCGCCAGCAGCCCCGGGCTAGCTAATGAAAAACTGTTTTTT | CASSPGLANEKLFF
. | TRBJ2-7 | 12 | large | TRBV4-1 | TGCGCCAGCAGCCAAGAGTCGGGGGAGCAGTACTTC | CASSQESGEQYF
. | TRBJ2-1 | 15 | . | TRBV29-1 | TGCAGCGTTGAAGATGGGCGGCGGGAACTGGGTGAGCAGTTCTTC | CSVEDGRRELGEQFF
. | TRBJ2-5 | 15 | . | TRBV15 | TGTGCCACCAGTAAGGGACCAGGAGGGGAAGAGACCCAGTACTTC | CATSKGPGGEETQYF
TRBD1 | TRBJ2-1 | 14 | . | TRBV6-5 | TGTGCCAGCAACACAGGGGGTACCTACAATGAGCAGTTCTTC | CASNTGGTYNEQFF
TRBD1 | TRBJ2-1 | 15 | . | TRBV29-1 | TGCAGCGCTGGGACAGGGGGCCCGTCCTACAATGAGCAGTTCTTC | CSAGTGGPSYNEQFF
. | TRBJ1-3 | 17 | . | TRBV30 | TGTGCCTGGAGTGTACTGAGACCGGGATTCTCTGGAAACACCATATATTTT | CAWSVLRPGFSGNTIYF
. | TRBJ1-4 | 16 | . | TRBV19 | TGTGCCAGTAGTCCAATCACGGGAGCAACTAATGAAAAACTGTTTTTT | CASSPITGATNEKLFF
TRBD1 | TRBJ2-1 | 18 | . | TRBV7-9 | TGTGCCAGCAGACTAAGACCATCCGGACAGGGCAGGTACAATGAGCAGTTCTTC | CASRLRPSGQGRYNEQFF
. | TRBJ2-7 | 14 | . | TRBV27 | TGTGCCAGCAGTCCCCAGTGGGGGGGCGGCGAGCAGTACTTC | CASSPQWGGGEQYF
TRBD1 | TRBJ2-1 | 16 | . | TRBV28 | TGTGCCAGCAGTTTCGCCGGACAGGGGTACTACAATGAGCAGTTCTTC | CASSFAGQGYYNEQFF
. | TRBJ1-5 | 15 | . | TRBV19 | TGTGCCAGTAGTCCGATAGCAGGGAGCAATCAGCCCCAGCATTTT | CASSPIAGSNQPQHF
TRBD1 | TRBJ1-2 | 13 | few | TRBV27 | TGTGCCAGCAGCGCACAGGGGCGGTATGGCTACACCTTC | CASSAQGRYGYTF
. | TRBJ1-6 | 15 | . | TRBV5-4 | TGTGCCAGCACTATTTGGGGAGGATATAATTCACCCCTCCACTTT | CASTIWGGYNSPLHF
. | TRBJ2-5 | 16 | . | TRBV7-2 | TGTGCCAGCAGCTTAGGCGGCGGAGCGGTATGGGAGACCCAGTACTTC | CASSLGGGAVWETQYF
TRBD2 | TRBJ2-3 | 16 | few | TRBV4-1 | TGCGCCAGCAGCCAAGCAGCGGGAGGGCCTTTAGATACGCAGTATTTT | CASSQAAGGPLDTQYF
. | TRBJ1-5 | 13 | once | TRBV6-5 | TGTGCCAGCAGTTACTCGAGGGTTCAGCCCCAGCATTTT | CASSYSRVQPQHF
. | TRBJ1-2 | 13 | . | TRBV28 | TGTGCCAGCAGCCCTCCATATGGGGGAGGCTACACCTTC | CASSPPYGGGYTF
. | TRBJ1-2 | 13 | many | TRBV30 | TGTGCCTGGAGTAGACAGGCAATCTATGGCTACACCTTC | CAWSRQAIYGYTF
TRBD1 | TRBJ2-7 | 14 | . | TRBV2 | TGTGCCAGCAGGAAGGGACAGGCAGGCTACGAGCAGTACTTC | CASRKGQAGYEQYF
. | TRBJ1-2 | 13 | . | TRBV6-2/TRBV6-3 | TGTGCCAGCAGTTACGGGCGGTACTATGGCTACACCTTC | CASSYGRYYGYTF
. | TRBJ1-6 | 17 | few | TRBV4-1 | TGCGCCAGCAGCCAAGAGGGAACGAGCTCCTATAATTCACCCCTCCACTTT | CASSQEGTSSYNSPLHF
. | TRBJ1-2 | 14 | . | TRBV30 | TGTGCCTGGGCTGGCAGTAACACTAACTATGGCTACACCTTC | CAWAGSNTNYGYTF
. | TRBJ1-5 | 15 | . | TRBV15 | TGTGCCACCAGCAGAGACCTCGCCAGCAATCAGCCCCAGCATTTT | CATSRDLASNQPQHF
. | TRBJ2-3 | 13 | once | TRBV15 | TGTGCCACCAGCGGGCAGGGCACAGATACGCAGTATTTT | CATSGQGTDTQYF
. | TRBJ1-6 | 17 | . | TRBV3-1/TRBV3-2 | TGTGCCAGCAGCCAAGATTCTTGGCGTCAGGGAGGTTCACCCCTCCACTTT | CASSQDSWRQGGSPLHF
TRBD1 | TRBJ1-6 | 15 | . | TRBV6-1 | TGTGCCAGCAGTGACCGACAGGGACGGCGTTCACCCCTCCACTTT | CASSDRQGRRSPLHF
TRBD1 | TRBJ1-1 | 13 | . | TRBV4-1 | TGCGCCAGCAGGGGGACAGGGGGCACTGAAGCTTTCTTT | CASRGTGGTEAFF
. | TRBJ2-1 | 13 | . | TRBV7-3 | TGTGCCAGCGGGGCCGGACGGAGCAATGAGCAGTTCTTC | CASGAGRSNEQFF